The clone carrying this T cell receptor beta chain was seen a few times. Study processing details: Amplifying reference gene primers gave estimates of nucleated cell counts. Only in-frame clones appear in the TCRdb table, and some are missing; sequencing was by immunoSEQ multiplex PCR. For V, J and clone size, that table is used; D and trimming come from the DNA. The sample consists of about 300,000 clones, around 88% of them appearing once. The sample is drawn from a study of blood T cell repertoires in COVID-19. The CDR3 runs to 18 residues. The ends were cut back, 4 bases at V and 3 bases at J, with 22 bases in the middle. CDR1 MNHNS and CDR2 SASEGT come from the germline V gene.

This receptor was obtained from a woman aged 25 to 39 who had recovered from COVID-19. Sequencing used peripheral blood. The V and J genes are TRBV6-1 and TRBJ1-3, with D possibly matching TRBD1 (5 bases). The CDR3 region is CASSGPPRDSPRGNTIYF. The CDR3 DNA reads TGTGCCAGCAGTGGTCCCCCCCGCGACAGCCCGCGTGGAAACACCATATATTTT.